This T cell receptor (beta chain) was identified in a study of post-analysis software for immune sequencing data. The overall study: Relapsing-remitting, secondary progressive and progressive-relapsing multiple sclerosis were all included among the disease courses.

With regard to this clonotype: Its antigen is not known.

J was trimmed by 5 bases and V by 4 bases; bases with no gene match: 9. CDR3 length equals 17 residues. Germline loops: CDR1 LNHNV, CDR2 YYDKDF (reference sequence). Study outcomes and limitations: Five or six TRBV segments appeared more often in patients than in controls, and TRBV5-6, TRBV5-1 and TRBV20-1 were among these.

The TCR beta cDNA libraries carried unique molecular identifiers. MiXCR, applied by TCRdb to the PCR reads, yields one record per CDR3 protein. The data contain hundreds of thousands of distinct CDR3 sequences, approximately 60% of them singletons. This TCR was sampled from a girl aged 2 to 10 with multiple sclerosis. The specimen sequenced was blood. The J gene is TRBJ2-1, the V gene TRBV15, with 12 nucleotides matching TRBD2. For the CDR3, the DNA is TGTGCCACCAGCATAAATCCCGGACTAGCGGGGAACAATGAGCAGTTCTTC. Translated, it gives CATSINPGLAGNNEQFF.